The next 3 T cell receptor beta chains were all read from a single sample in a study of lymphopenia after photon versus proton radiotherapy. Sequenced by immunoSEQ multiplex PCR; TCRdb stores in-frame clones only, minus some. The sample lists approximately 7,300 clones, approximately 93% occurring once. The specimen comprised peripheral blood, sampled from a patient treated with photon-based radiotherapy. These receptors originate from a woman aged 50 to 65 with cholangiocarcinoma.

The chain is built from TRBV27 and TRBJ2-7; 8 bases map to TRBD1. The CDR3 loop spans 15 amino acids. Germline lookup yields CDR1 MNHEY and CDR2 SMNVEV (reference sequence). V dropped 8 bases and J dropped 4; count of bases not matched to a gene: 13. The CDR3 DNA is TGTGCCAGCTCTCCCCGGGCAGGGGGCACTTACGAGCAGTACTTC. Translation gives CASSPRAGGTYEQYF.

The chain joins TRBV7-2 to TRBJ1-2; a possible D gene is TRBD1 (6 bases). CDR3 length: 15 residues. Germline V gene sequence: CDR1 SGHTA, CDR2 FQGNSA. V lost 1 base and J lost 8, with 17 bases in between. CDR3 region: CASSLGRGQVGGYTF. As DNA, the CDR3 is TGTGCCAGCAGCTTAGGGCGGGGGCAAGTCGGAGGCTACACCTTC.

The J gene is TRBJ2-3, the V gene TRBV12-5; 12 positions agree with TRBD2. V gave up 2 bases and J gave up 6 bases; unmatched junction bases: 12. CDR3 length: 18 amino acids. CDR1 and CDR2 (germline): LGHNT, FRNRAP. The CDR3 sequence is CASGLSPGLAGPSDTQYF. The CDR3 DNA reads TGTGCTAGTGGTTTGTCACCAGGACTAGCGGGGCCCTCGGATACGCAGTATTTT.